A selection of T cell receptor beta chains follows, all from one sample in a study of a mutant IDH1 vaccine in newly diagnosed glioma. Clones were read by immunoSEQ multiplex PCR, and TCRdb kept only the in-frame ones, dropping some. The sample holds 70,000 to 95,000 clones; roughly 82% are singletons and the top ten take roughly 5.3%. Sequenced material: PBMCs, taken from a glioma patient treated with radiotherapy, temozolomide or both. All receptors derive from a man aged 40-55 years with glioma. Some clones in this sample may be carry-over from other donors' samples. Each CDR3 is given with its conserved first and last residue. A D gene is named only where the DNA matches it firmly. Expanded clones are given a class, and other clones once, few, many or no size at all.

J: TRBJ1-2; length: 15; D: -; size: -; V: TRBV5-1; DNA: TGCGCCAGCAGGCCACAGGGTGGAACTAACTATGGCTACACCTTC; CDR3: CASRPQGGTNYGYTF
J: TRBJ2-5; length: 14; D: -; size: -; V: TRBV13; DNA: TGTGCCAGCAGCTTTAGTGGGTCCCAAGAGACCCAGTACTTC; CDR3: CASSFSGSQETQYF
J: TRBJ2-6; length: 19; D: TRBD1; size: -; V: TRBV27; DNA: TGTGCCAGCAGTTTATCGTTTCAGGGGGTAGGCTCTGGGGCCAACGTCCTGACTTTC; CDR3: CASSLSFQGVGSGANVLTF
J: TRBJ2-7; length: 13; D: -; size: -; V: TRBV5-4; DNA: TGTGCCAGCAGCAAGGACAGACAGTACGAGCAGTACTTC; CDR3: CASSKDRQYEQYF
J: TRBJ2-2; length: 15; D: -; size: -; V: TRBV4-1; DNA: TGCGCCAGCAGCCCGACAGGTACGAACACCGGGGAGCTGTTTTTT; CDR3: CASSPTGTNTGELFF
J: TRBJ2-5; length: 14; D: TRBD2; size: few; V: TRBV5-1; DNA: TGCGCCAGCAGCTGGGGTACGCGGGAGGAGACCCAGTACTTC; CDR3: CASSWGTREETQYF
J: TRBJ1-2; length: 16; D: -; size: -; V: TRBV4-2; DNA: TGTGCCAGCAGCCGGGAGGGCGGGCCCCAAGGCTATGGCTACACCTTC; CDR3: CASSREGGPQGYGYTF
J: TRBJ1-2; length: 14; D: -; size: few; V: TRBV18; DNA: TGTGCCAGCTCACCACCAGGGGTTGCAGATTCGTACACCTTC; CDR3: CASSPPGVADSYTF
J: TRBJ1-1; length: 12; D: -; size: -; V: TRBV13; DNA: TGTGCCAGCAGCCACCTGAACACTGAAGCTTTCTTT; CDR3: CASSHLNTEAFF
J: TRBJ1-3; length: 16; D: -; size: few; V: TRBV5-1; DNA: TGCGCCAGCAGCTTGGATAACCCAGGCTCTGGAAACACCATATATTTT; CDR3: CASSLDNPGSGNTIYF
J: TRBJ1-6; length: 13; D: TRBD1; size: -; V: TRBV2; DNA: TGTGCCACAGGACAGGGCTATAATTCACCCCTCCACTTT; CDR3: CATGQGYNSPLHF
J: TRBJ1-6; length: 13; D: -; size: -; V: TRBV18; DNA: TGTGCCAGCTCACCACGAGGGGATTCACCCCTCCACTTT; CDR3: CASSPRGDSPLHF
J: TRBJ2-1; length: 14; D: -; size: -; V: TRBV14; DNA: TGTGCCAGCAGCCTGATGGGGACGGGAAATGAGCAGTTCTTC; CDR3: CASSLMGTGNEQFF
J: TRBJ1-1; length: 12; D: -; size: few; V: TRBV19; DNA: TGTGCCAGTAACCCGAGCGGCACTGAAGCTTTCTTT; CDR3: CASNPSGTEAFF
J: TRBJ2-3; length: 15; D: TRBD2; size: -; V: TRBV6-5; DNA: TGTGCCAGCAGCCGCGCAGCGGGGGGTCCAGATACGCAGTATTTT; CDR3: CASSRAAGGPDTQYF
J: TRBJ1-4; length: 14; D: -; size: -; V: TRBV5-6; DNA: TGTGCCAGCAGCTTGGCCGGGGGCCACGAAAAACTGTTTTTT; CDR3: CASSLAGGHEKLFF
J: TRBJ1-1; length: 16; D: -; size: -; V: TRBV11-2; DNA: TGTGCCAGCAGCTCATATATTAGGGGAGATTTCACTGAAGCTTTCTTT; CDR3: CASSSYIRGDFTEAFF
J: TRBJ2-5; length: 15; D: TRBD2; size: -; V: TRBV4-1; DNA: TGCGCCAGCAGCCAAGTAAGCGGGGGGAAAGAGACCCAGTACTTC; CDR3: CASSQVSGGKETQYF
J: TRBJ2-2; length: 15; D: -; size: -; V: TRBV19; DNA: TGTGCCAGTGCGGGTCGGGGGAGTGGGGCCGGGGAGCTGTTTTTT; CDR3: CASAGRGSGAGELFF
J: TRBJ1-2; length: 14; D: -; size: few; V: TRBV5-4; DNA: TGTGCCAGCAGCTTCGAGACGGCAAACTATGGCTACACCTTC; CDR3: CASSFETANYGYTF
J: TRBJ2-7; length: 13; D: -; size: once; V: TRBV7-2; DNA: TGTGCCAGCAGCTGGGACAACTCCTACGAGCAGTACTTC; CDR3: CASSWDNSYEQYF
J: TRBJ2-1; length: 17; D: TRBD2; size: few; V: TRBV11-2; DNA: TGTGCCAGCAGCTTAGATCGACTAGCGGGGGCAAACAATGAGCAGTTCTTC; CDR3: CASSLDRLAGANNEQFF
J: TRBJ1-4; length: 15; D: TRBD1; size: -; V: TRBV2; DNA: TGTGCCAGCAGTCTTGAGACAGGGCCGGGGGAAAAACTGTTTTTT; CDR3: CASSLETGPGEKLFF
J: TRBJ2-7; length: 15; D: -; size: -; V: TRBV5-1; DNA: TGCGCCAGCAGCTTGGTTGTCGGGGGCGGATACGAGCAGTACTTC; CDR3: CASSLVVGGGYEQYF
J: TRBJ2-2; length: 13; D: -; size: -; V: TRBV5-6; DNA: TGTGCCAGCAGCTTTCAAAACACCGGGGAGCTGTTTTTT; CDR3: CASSFQNTGELFF
J: TRBJ1-4; length: 14; D: -; size: -; V: TRBV5-8; DNA: TGTGCCAGCAGCGCCAGGGCGGAAAATGAAAAACTGTTTTTT; CDR3: CASSARAENEKLFF
J: TRBJ1-1; length: 16; D: -; size: -; V: TRBV5-1; DNA: TGCGCCAGCAGCTTAAGGCAGAGCTTAATGAACACTGAAGCTTTCTTT; CDR3: CASSLRQSLMNTEAFF
J: TRBJ2-7; length: 16; D: TRBD1; size: -; V: TRBV4-1; DNA: TGCGCCAGCAGCCAAGTGGTAAAGGGGACAGGCTACGAGCAGTACTTC; CDR3: CASSQVVKGTGYEQYF
J: TRBJ1-1; length: 12; D: -; size: -; V: TRBV6-5; DNA: TGTGCCAGCATCTCGACAAGCGCTGAAGCTTTCTTT; CDR3: CASISTSAEAFF
J: TRBJ2-7; length: 15; D: TRBD1; size: -; V: TRBV10-3; DNA: TGTGCCATCCAAACCGGGACAGGGGGGGGGTACGAGCAGTACTTC; CDR3: CAIQTGTGGGYEQYF
J: TRBJ1-2; length: 12; D: -; size: -; V: TRBV2; DNA: TGTGCCAGCAGGAGGGAAGACTATGGCTACACCTTC; CDR3: CASRREDYGYTF
J: TRBJ1-6; length: 16; D: TRBD1; size: -; V: TRBV5-1; DNA: TGCGCCAGCAGCTCCGGGGACAGGGGGTTAAATTCACCCCTCCACTTT; CDR3: CASSSGDRGLNSPLHF
J: TRBJ2-7; length: 13; D: -; size: -; V: TRBV9; DNA: TGTGCCAGCAGCCCTAGGGGGGGCTACGAGCAGTACTTC; CDR3: CASSPRGGYEQYF
J: TRBJ1-3; length: 15; D: -; size: -; V: TRBV18; DNA: TGTGCCAGCTCACCAAACCCCGGCGGGGGAAACACCATATATTTT; CDR3: CASSPNPGGGNTIYF
J: TRBJ2-3; length: 13; D: -; size: -; V: TRBV11-3; DNA: TGTGCCAGCAGCAAGGACAGCACAGATACGCAGTATTTT; CDR3: CASSKDSTDTQYF
J: TRBJ2-7; length: 16; D: TRBD2; size: -; V: TRBV5-1; DNA: TGCGCCAGCAGCTGGGCGGGGGGGATTATACCCTACGAGCAGTACTTC; CDR3: CASSWAGGIIPYEQYF
J: TRBJ2-5; length: 14; D: TRBD2; size: -; V: TRBV5-8; DNA: TGTGCCAGCCGGCTGGGGAGGGCCTGGGAGACCCAGTACTTC; CDR3: CASRLGRAWETQYF
J: TRBJ2-7; length: 14; D: TRBD1; size: few; V: TRBV27; DNA: TGTGCCAGCAGTTTAGGACAGGGGGCCTACGAGCAGTACTTC; CDR3: CASSLGQGAYEQYF
J: TRBJ1-5; length: 13; D: -; size: medium-sized; V: TRBV2; DNA: TGTGCCAGCAGCCGACAGATAAATCAGCCCCAGCATTTT; CDR3: CASSRQINQPQHF
J: TRBJ2-7; length: 14; D: -; size: few; V: TRBV6-8; DNA: TGTGCCAGCAGCCCCGGGACGTCTGCGCCCGAGCAGTACTTC; CDR3: CASSPGTSAPEQYF
J: TRBJ2-1; length: 14; D: -; size: -; V: TRBV7-2; DNA: TGTGCCAGCAGCCGACTAGATGGGAGCAATGAGCAGTTCTTC; CDR3: CASSRLDGSNEQFF
J: TRBJ2-7; length: 14; D: -; size: -; V: TRBV6-5; DNA: TGTGCCAGCAGCCCGGATGGGGGGCTCTACGAGCAGTACTTC; CDR3: CASSPDGGLYEQYF
J: TRBJ2-7; length: 17; D: TRBD1; size: -; V: TRBV10-1; DNA: TGCGCCAGCAGTGATTATCGGGACAGGGGGCAGACCTACGAGCAGTACTTC; CDR3: CASSDYRDRGQTYEQYF